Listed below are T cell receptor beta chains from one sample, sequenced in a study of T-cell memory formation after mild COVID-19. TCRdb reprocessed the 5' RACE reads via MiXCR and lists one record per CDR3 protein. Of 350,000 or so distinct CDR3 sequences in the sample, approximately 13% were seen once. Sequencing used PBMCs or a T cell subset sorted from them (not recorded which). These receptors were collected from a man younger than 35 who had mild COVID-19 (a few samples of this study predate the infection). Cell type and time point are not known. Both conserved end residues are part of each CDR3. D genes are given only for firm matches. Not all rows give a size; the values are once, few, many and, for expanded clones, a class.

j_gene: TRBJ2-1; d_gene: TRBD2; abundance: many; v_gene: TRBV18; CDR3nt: TGTGCCAGCTCACCACAGCGGGGGGATGACAATGAGCAGTTCTTC; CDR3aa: CASSPQRGDDNEQFF
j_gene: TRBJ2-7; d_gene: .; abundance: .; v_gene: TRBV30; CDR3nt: TGTGCCTGGAGTGTATGGGACTACGAGCAGTACTTC; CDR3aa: CAWSVWDYEQYF
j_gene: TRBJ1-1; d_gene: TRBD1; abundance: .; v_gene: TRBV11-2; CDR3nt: TGTGCCAGCAGCCCTTACCGGGACAGGCCCGCGGGGGCTTTCTTT; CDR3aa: CASSPYRDRPAGAFF
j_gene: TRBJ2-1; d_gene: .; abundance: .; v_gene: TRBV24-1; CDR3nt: TGTGCCACCAGTGATTTGCAGGGGGAGGCCAATGAGCAGTTCTTC; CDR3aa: CATSDLQGEANEQFF
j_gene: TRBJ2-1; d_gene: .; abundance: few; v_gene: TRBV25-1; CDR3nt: TGTGCCAGCAGTACAGGGCCCGAGCAGTTCTTC; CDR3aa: CASSTGPEQFF
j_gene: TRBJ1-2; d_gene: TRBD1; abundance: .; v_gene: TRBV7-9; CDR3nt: TGTGCCAGCAGCTTGGGACAGGGCATATCCTATGGCTACACCTTC; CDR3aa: CASSLGQGISYGYTF
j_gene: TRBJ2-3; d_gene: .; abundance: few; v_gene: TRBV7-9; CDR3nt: TGTGCCAGCAGCCGATCTCCGGATACGCAGTATTTT; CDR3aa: CASSRSPDTQYF
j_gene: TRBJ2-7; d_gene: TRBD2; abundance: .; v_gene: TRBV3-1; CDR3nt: TGTGCCAGCAGCCTAGGACTAGCGGTTCTCTCCTACGAGCAGTACTTC; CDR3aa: CASSLGLAVLSYEQYF
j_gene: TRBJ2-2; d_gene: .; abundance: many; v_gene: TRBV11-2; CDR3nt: TGTGCCAGCAGCGGTTTGTACACCGGGGAGCTGTTTTTT; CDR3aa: CASSGLYTGELFF
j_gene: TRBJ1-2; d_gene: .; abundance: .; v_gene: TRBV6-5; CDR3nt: TGTGCCAGCACTCAGGGGACTACCTATGGCTACACCTTC; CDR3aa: CASTQGTTYGYTF
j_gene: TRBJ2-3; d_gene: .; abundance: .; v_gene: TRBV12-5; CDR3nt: TGTGCTAGTGGTTCACAGGGTATCACAGATACGCAGTATTTT; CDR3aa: CASGSQGITDTQYF
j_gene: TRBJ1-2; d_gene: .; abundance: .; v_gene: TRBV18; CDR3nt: TGTGCCAGCTCACCGTTAGACCCGCAGAACTATGGCTACACCTTC; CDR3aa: CASSPLDPQNYGYTF
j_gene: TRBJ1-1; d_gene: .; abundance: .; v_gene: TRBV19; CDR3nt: TGTGCCAGTAGTAAGCGGGAAGCTTTCTTT; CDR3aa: CASSKREAFF
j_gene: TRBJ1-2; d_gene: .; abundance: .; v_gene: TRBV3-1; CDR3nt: TGTGCCAGCAGCCAAGTCAGCCCCAGGGGAGGTGGCTACACCTTC; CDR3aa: CASSQVSPRGGGYTF
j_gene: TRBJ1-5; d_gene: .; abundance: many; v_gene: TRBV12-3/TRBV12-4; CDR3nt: TGTGCCAGCAGTTCCGATTTGGAGTCCCGATACAATCAGCCCCAGCATTTT; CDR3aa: CASSSDLESRYNQPQHF
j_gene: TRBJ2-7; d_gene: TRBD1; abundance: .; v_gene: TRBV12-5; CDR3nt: TGTGCTAGTGGTTTGACAGGGGGTAGTAACGAGCAGTACTTC; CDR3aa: CASGLTGGSNEQYF
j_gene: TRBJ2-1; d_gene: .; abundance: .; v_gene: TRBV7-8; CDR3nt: TGTGCCAGCAGCTTAGCGGGGGGCCGGGATGAGCAGTTCTTC; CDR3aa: CASSLAGGRDEQFF
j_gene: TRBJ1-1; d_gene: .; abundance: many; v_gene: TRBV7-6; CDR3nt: TGTGCCAGCAGCTTTACCGTGAACACTGAAGCTTTCTTT; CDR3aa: CASSFTVNTEAFF
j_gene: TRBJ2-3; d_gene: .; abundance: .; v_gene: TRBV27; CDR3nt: TGTGCCAGCAGTGCCCGACCGATCGATACGCAGTATTTT; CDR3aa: CASSARPIDTQYF
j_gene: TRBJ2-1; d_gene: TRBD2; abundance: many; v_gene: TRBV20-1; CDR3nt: TGCAGTGCTAGAACGGGGGGGCCCTCCTACAATGAGCAGTTCTTC; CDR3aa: CSARTGGPSYNEQFF
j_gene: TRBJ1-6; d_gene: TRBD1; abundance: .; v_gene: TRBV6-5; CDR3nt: TGTGCCAGCAGCCTCACCGGGCGCACAGGGGGCGACTCACCCCTCCACTTT; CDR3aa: CASSLTGRTGGDSPLHF